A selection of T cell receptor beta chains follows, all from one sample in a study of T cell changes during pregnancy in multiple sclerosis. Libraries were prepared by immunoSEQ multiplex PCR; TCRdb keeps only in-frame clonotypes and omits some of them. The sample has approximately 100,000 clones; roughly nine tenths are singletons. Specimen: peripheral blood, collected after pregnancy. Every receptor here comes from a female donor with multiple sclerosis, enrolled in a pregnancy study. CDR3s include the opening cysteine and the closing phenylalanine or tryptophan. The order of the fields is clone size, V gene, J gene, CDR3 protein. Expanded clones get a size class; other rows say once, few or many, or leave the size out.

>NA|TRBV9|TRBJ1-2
CASSAKTGDYGYTF
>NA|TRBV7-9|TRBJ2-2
CASSLEGTGELFF
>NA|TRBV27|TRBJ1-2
CASSSDRGGYGYTF
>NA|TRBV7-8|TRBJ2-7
CASSSHTAYEQYF
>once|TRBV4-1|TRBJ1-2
CASSQDSVNYGYTF
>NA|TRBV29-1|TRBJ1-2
CSVENGGGCTF
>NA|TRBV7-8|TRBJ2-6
CASSLSPGTNTGANVLTF
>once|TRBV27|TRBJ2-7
CASSLFPGYEQYF
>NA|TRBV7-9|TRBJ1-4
CASSSGQAEKLFF
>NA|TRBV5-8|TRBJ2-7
CASSLERGRTYEQYF
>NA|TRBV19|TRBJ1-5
CASSIPGMDTQPQHF
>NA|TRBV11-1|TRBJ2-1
CASDLAGGAYNEQFF
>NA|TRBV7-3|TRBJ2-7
CASSLDPGDYEQYF